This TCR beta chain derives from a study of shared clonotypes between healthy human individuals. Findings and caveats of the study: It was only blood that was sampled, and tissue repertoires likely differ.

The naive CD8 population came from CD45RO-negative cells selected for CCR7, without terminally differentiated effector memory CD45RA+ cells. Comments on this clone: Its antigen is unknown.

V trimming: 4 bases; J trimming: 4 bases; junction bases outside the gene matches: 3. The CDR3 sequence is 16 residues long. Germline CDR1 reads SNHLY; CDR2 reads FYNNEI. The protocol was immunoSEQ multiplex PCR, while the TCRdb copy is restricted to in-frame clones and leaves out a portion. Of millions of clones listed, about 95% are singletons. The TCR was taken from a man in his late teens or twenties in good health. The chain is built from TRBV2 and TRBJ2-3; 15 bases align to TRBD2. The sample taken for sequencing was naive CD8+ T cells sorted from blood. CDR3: CASSGTSGRDADTQYF. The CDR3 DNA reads TGTGCCAGCAGTGGGACTAGCGGGAGGGACGCAGATACGCAGTATTTT.